The 10 T cell receptor beta chains given below trace back to one sample, sequenced in a study of T cell clonotyping in hematopoietic cell transplantation. Only in-frame clones appear in the TCRdb table, and some are missing; sequencing was by immunoSEQ multiplex PCR. This sample carries tens of thousands of clones, 85% of them seen once, and the ten largest clones take approximately 3%. Time point in this sample: recipient sample about 28 days before transplant, after cytoreduction. Sequencing was performed on peripheral blood mononuclear cells, taken before stem cell transplant. The receptor source for this set is a man in his 60s with acute myeloid leukemia. Some clones in this sample may be carry-over from other donors' samples.

The chain joins TRBV5-1 to TRBJ2-7; perhaps TRBD2 as D (5 bases). The CDR3 sequence is 11 residues long. The ends were cut back, 4 bases at V and 3 bases at J, with 5 bases in the middle. Germline V lookup: CDR1 SGHRS, CDR2 YFSETQ. The CDR3 sequence is CASSRDYEQYF. The CDR3 nucleotides read TGCGCCAGCAGCCGGGACTACGAGCAGTACTTC.

V and J are TRBV6-1 and TRBJ1-4, with TRBD1 matching over 7 bases. Looked up from germline, CDR1 is MNHNS and CDR2 is SASEGT. Trimming took 5 bases from V and 2 from J; bases not matched to a gene: 5. This CDR3 has 15 amino acids. CDR3 sequence (DNA): TGTGCCAGCAGTAGATCAGGGGGGACTAATGAAAAACTGTTTTTT. It yields the protein CASSRSGGTNEKLFF.

This chain links TRBV2 with TRBJ1-2, with D hard to call. Trimming took off 11 bases at V and 9 bases at J, with 19 bases between the two ends. Germline CDR1 and CDR2: SNHLY and FYNNEI. There are 12 residues in the CDR3. The CDR3 DNA reads as TGTGCCGGTAACATCGAGGAGTCGAGCTACACCTTC. Translated, it gives CAGNIEESSYTF.

This chain joins TRBV19 and TRBJ2-5; no firm D call. This CDR3 contains 11 residues. The V gene's germline CDR1 is LNHDA and CDR2 SQIVND (reference sequence). V dropped 6 bases and J dropped 5 bases, with 7 bases sitting between them. The CDR3 region is CASRASETQYF. CDR3 DNA: TGTGCCAGTAGGGCTTCGGAGACCCAGTACTTC.

The V call is TRBV11-3, the J call TRBJ2-3; weak D call: TRBD2 (6 bases). CDR3 length: 16 amino acids. The germline gives CDR1 SGHNT, CDR2 YENEEA. V was cut by 1 base and J by 0 bases, with 11 bases left in between. CDR3 in DNA: TGTGCCAGCAGCTTAGGACTAGGGGCTAGCACAGATACGCAGTATTTT. This sequence encodes CASSLGLGASTDTQYF.

The chain uses TRBV29-1 and TRBJ1-1; D uncertain. The CDR3 runs 11 residues. CDR1 is SQVTM and CDR2 is ANQGSEA in the germline V gene. The V gene lost 7 bases and the J gene lost 1 base, with 7 bases spanning the gap. The CDR3 region has the DNA TGCAGCGAGGTGAAGAACACTGAAGCTTTCTTT. Amino acid sequence: CSEVKNTEAFF.

The chain uses TRBV4-1 and TRBJ2-1; 8 bases fit TRBD2. V trimming: 1 base; J trimming: 2 bases; junction bases outside the gene matches: 4. The CDR3 covers 16 residues. Germline lookup yields CDR1 MGHRA and CDR2 YSYEKL. CDR3 residues: CASSQVAGGPYNEQFF. The CDR3 nucleotides are TGCGCCAGCAGCCAAGTGGCGGGGGGCCCCTACAATGAGCAGTTCTTC.

This clone was detected once. This sequence joins TRBV5-1 and TRBJ2-7, with TRBD1 matching 10 bases. The germline V gene has CDR1 SGHRS and CDR2 YFSETQ. The CDR3 has 15 amino acids. Unmatched junction bases numbered 5, after V lost 4 bases and J lost 1 base. DNA of the CDR3: TGCGCCAGCAGCCCCCGGGACAGGGGATCCTACGAGCAGTACTTC. As protein: CASSPRDRGSYEQYF.

The chain couples TRBV5-1 to TRBJ2-1; no definite D call. Germline assignment: CDR1 SGHRS and CDR2 YFSETQ. Deletions cut 2 bases from V and 4 bases from J, with 16 bases between. This CDR3 has 16 amino acids. In DNA, the CDR3 is TGCGCCAGCAGCTTTCTGTCACTCGCAGAATACAATGAGCAGTTCTTC. It translates to CASSFLSLAEYNEQFF.

The V gene is TRBV5-1, the J gene TRBJ1-1; tentative D call: TRBD1 (5 bases). The CDR3 is 14 amino acids. Germline V gene data show CDR1 as SGHRS and CDR2 as YFSETQ. The germline V and J ends were trimmed by 2 bases and 4 bases, with 12 bases remaining between them. The CDR3 DNA sequence: TGCGCCAGCAGCTTAAGGGGCTGGGCCACTGAAGCTTTCTTT. This sequence encodes CASSLRGWATEAFF.